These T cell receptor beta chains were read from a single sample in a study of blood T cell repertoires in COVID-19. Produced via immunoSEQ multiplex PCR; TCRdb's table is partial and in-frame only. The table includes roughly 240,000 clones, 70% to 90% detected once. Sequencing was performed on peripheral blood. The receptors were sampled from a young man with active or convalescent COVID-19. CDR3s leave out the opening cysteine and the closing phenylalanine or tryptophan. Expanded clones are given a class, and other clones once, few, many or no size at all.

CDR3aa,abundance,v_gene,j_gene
ASSGGGRVDTQY,.,TRBV4-2,TRBJ2-3
ASSSHQDNEQF,.,TRBV5-6,TRBJ2-1
ASSLNDRAEQY,.,TRBV7-2,TRBJ2-7
ASSSTQNTEAF,.,TRBV7-8,TRBJ1-1
ASSDGTPYEQY,.,TRBV21-1,TRBJ2-7
ASSSTRTANILTYEQY,.,TRBV7-2,TRBJ2-7
ASSSEGAPGQPQH,.,TRBV18,TRBJ1-5
ASSFDSPSYNEQF,.,TRBV27,TRBJ2-1
ASSLAPGEHQPQH,.,TRBV5-4,TRBJ1-5
ASSLSPGTYQETQY,.,TRBV27,TRBJ2-5
AISDQGGYT,.,TRBV10-3,TRBJ1-2
ASSIGYRSITDTQY,.,TRBV7-9,TRBJ2-3
ASTADGTQNTEAF,.,TRBV21-1,TRBJ1-1
ASSPRQDEQF,once,TRBV11-3,TRBJ2-1
ASNSGRGTGELF,.,TRBV2,TRBJ2-2
ASSHMQLAEGDTQY,.,TRBV3-1/TRBV3-2,TRBJ2-3
ASSTQGTGELF,.,TRBV5-1,TRBJ2-2
ASSQVGGNSPLH,.,TRBV3-1/TRBV3-2,TRBJ1-6
AWRAPGRQETQY,.,TRBV30,TRBJ2-5
ATESTDTQY,.,TRBV24-1,TRBJ2-3
ASSREGQNYGYT,.,TRBV5-4,TRBJ1-2
ASSFGGSGTGELF,.,TRBV7-9,TRBJ2-2
ASSPLTGTANTEAF,.,TRBV18,TRBJ1-1
ASSLVGFAGTANTGELF,.,TRBV5-1,TRBJ2-2
ASTERQGRETQY,.,TRBV5-5,TRBJ2-5
ASSQGVGRADETQY,.,TRBV4-3,TRBJ2-5
ASSLGTQGDIQY,.,TRBV5-1,TRBJ2-4
ASSYRGGPYYEQY,.,TRBV6-5,TRBJ2-7
ASSQRGKRISPSPDSPLH,.,TRBV23-1,TRBJ1-6
ASSAAGELSNQPQH,few,TRBV28,TRBJ1-5
ASSVAGTGYTGELF,.,TRBV9,TRBJ2-2
ASQQGKFSEAF,.,TRBV30,TRBJ1-1
ASSRPGTGLGEKLF,.,TRBV28,TRBJ1-4
ASSIDWNSGTYEQY,.,TRBV19,TRBJ2-7
ATSEYRRGVWGVGTEAF,few,TRBV24-1,TRBJ1-1
ASSPYRDRNSPLH,.,TRBV27,TRBJ1-6
ASSQSGLFQETQY,.,TRBV7-2,TRBJ2-5
ASSREETQY,few,TRBV7-9,TRBJ2-5
ASRSTALYEQY,.,TRBV5-5,TRBJ2-7
ASSELLNEQF,.,TRBV6-1,TRBJ2-1
ATGRTEAF,.,TRBV21-1,TRBJ1-1
ASKIGTEAF,.,TRBV19,TRBJ1-1
ASSAAGQGAY,.,TRBV19,TRBJ2-7
ASSQPLGSSETQY,.,TRBV28,TRBJ2-5
ASSPYSQERKLF,.,TRBV18,TRBJ1-4
AWSVWSSSSPLH,.,TRBV30,TRBJ1-6
ASSLDRIETQY,.,TRBV13,TRBJ2-5